This T cell receptor beta chain was profiled in a study of response to subunit inactivated influenza vaccine. V shed 4 bases and J shed 7 bases, with 11 bases lying between them. There are 13 residues in the CDR3. Germline V CDR1 and CDR2: LGHDT, YNNKEL (reference sequence). Study-wide points: Authors suggested seasonal influenza vaccinations each recruit few new T cells.

This clonotype was counted between two and nine times. The antigen is undetermined. TCRdb redid the calling of the RT-PCR reads with MiXCR, one entry per CDR3 protein. The sample has a few hundred thousand distinct CDR3 sequences; approximately 20% are singletons. The TCR was taken from a man aged 45 to 70 who received an inactivated influenza vaccine. The rearrangement links TRBV3-1 to TRBJ1-5; D is uncertain. This material consisted of PBMCs from blood, taken roughly 20 months after vaccination. The CDR3 sequence is CASSRSPLQPQHF. CDR3 coding DNA: TGTGCCAGCAGCCGGTCCCCACTCCAGCCCCAGCATTTT.